The T cell receptor beta chain under discussion was sequenced for a study of human T cells and chemical hapten exposure. About the study: Small pooled library volume differences mainly caused per-sample TCR yield variation. Study-wide findings and caveats: After DPC sensitization, TCRs above 1 in 1000 frequency showed no change.

Unique molecular identifiers were affixed to discrete cDNA molecules within the library. TCRdb re-derived calls from the reads in MiXCR, one entry per CDR3 protein. The data hold about 120,000 distinct CDR3 sequences, with roughly 8.5% observed a single time. Unfractionated whole blood was the source of the extracted total RNA. This clonotype appeared many times. What it binds is not known. The V gene's germline CDR1 is SGHTA and CDR2 FQGNSA. The CDR3 totals 16 residues. The ends lost 4 bases at V and 3 bases at J; junction bases unmatched: 4. This sequence was found in a human donor in good health. Some clones in this sample may be carry-over from other donors' samples. The chain joins TRBV7-2 to TRBJ2-2; 11 bases match TRBD2. Sample: whole blood. The CDR3 loop reads CASSSGTSGYTGELFF. In nucleotides, the CDR3 is TGTGCCAGCAGCTCCGGGACTAGCGGATACACCGGGGAGCTGTTTTTT.